This T cell receptor (beta chain) was documented in a study of cytomegalovirus exposure and HLA in healthy donors. Study summary: Unique TCR beta sequences numbering approximately 120 million came from some 200 million T cells in an earlier analysis.

The study, taken as a whole, reports: With high specificity and sensitivity, the classifier reportedly diagnosed cytomegalovirus status. Reports state that TCR beta sequences accurately predicted most subjects' HLA-A and HLA-B alleles. Rarity characterized most TCR sequences, yet some public TCRs appeared in many donors.

Points on this clone: What it recognizes is unknown.

PCR used 60 Vbeta primers and 13 Jbeta primers. Assay used: immunoSEQ multiplex PCR; TCRdb lists only in-frame clones, some missing. This repertoire shows about 100,000 clones, more than 75% found once; its top ten account for under 4.5%. The ends were cut back, 3 bases at V and 3 bases at J, with 27 bases in the middle. There are 20 residues in the CDR3. The germline gives CDR1 MNHEY, CDR2 SMNVEV (reference sequence). The receptor comes from a woman between 50 and 59 years old in good health and CMV-seropositive. The chain carries TRBV27 and TRBJ2-1, with D possibly matching TRBD2 (6 bases). Sequenced: PBMCs. CDR3 nucleotides: TGTGCCAGCAGTTTTTTCCTCCTCAGGGCGGCTAGCGCCAACTACAATGAGCAGTTCTTC. Its protein is CASSFFLLRAASANYNEQFF.